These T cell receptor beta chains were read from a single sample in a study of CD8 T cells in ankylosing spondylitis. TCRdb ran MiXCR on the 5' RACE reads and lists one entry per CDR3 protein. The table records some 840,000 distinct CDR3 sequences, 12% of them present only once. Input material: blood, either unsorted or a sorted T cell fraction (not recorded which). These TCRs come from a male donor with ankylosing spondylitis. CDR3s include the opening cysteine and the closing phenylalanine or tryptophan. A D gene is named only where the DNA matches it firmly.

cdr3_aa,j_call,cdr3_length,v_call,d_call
CASSSGGGEQFF,TRBJ2-1,12,TRBV7-3,.
CASSSPGRGRTGELFF,TRBJ2-2,16,TRBV7-2,TRBD1
CSAILGVSYGYTF,TRBJ1-2,13,TRBV20-1,.
CSGRVNTEAFF,TRBJ1-1,11,TRBV20-1,.
CASSLEGDVNEKLFF,TRBJ1-4,15,TRBV7-6,.
CASSLSLGGASYEQYF,TRBJ2-7,16,TRBV5-5,.
CSALGTSGFTSYNEQFF,TRBJ2-1,17,TRBV29-1,TRBD2
CASSFGRRKGRTEAFF,TRBJ1-1,16,TRBV28,.
CASGPGPLTDTQYF,TRBJ2-3,14,TRBV5-5,.
CAWSVSGAKDEQFF,TRBJ2-1,14,TRBV30,.
CSARRRGGSPLHF,TRBJ1-6,13,TRBV20-1,TRBD1
CASSHHDRTQVNYGYTF,TRBJ1-2,17,TRBV4-3,.
CASSSGLAGGLTQYF,TRBJ2-5,15,TRBV5-5,TRBD2
CSARGTSGDIYNEQFF,TRBJ2-1,16,TRBV20-1,TRBD2
CSVANPWDSYEQYF,TRBJ2-7,14,TRBV29-1,TRBD1
CASSLTGPREQYF,TRBJ2-7,13,TRBV5-1,.
CASSLAPGSSYNEQFF,TRBJ2-1,16,TRBV5-1,.
CASSPRLALLDTQYF,TRBJ2-3,15,TRBV4-3,.
CSARAGNQPQHF,TRBJ1-5,12,TRBV20-1,.
CASGHGDRREADTQYF,TRBJ2-3,16,TRBV12-5,TRBD2